This T cell receptor (beta chain) was recovered during a study of shared clonotypes between healthy human individuals (dated by TCRdb to about 2020). Context from the whole study: The cohort included three men and a couple of women between 18 and 49 years of age. To increase sequencing depth and limit assay-specific biases, different laboratories used diverse techniques to prepare libraries and sequence TCR repertoires. Blood TCR repertoires of a handful of healthy adults were deeply sequenced to estimate repertoire size and the extent of clonotype sharing between individuals. For each donor, CD4 naive and CD4 memory were each given three plates, CD8 naive was given two plates, and CD8 memory was given one plate. Between about 0.8 and 9 billion PBMCs per donor were obtained by leukapheresis.

Broad study findings and their caveats: Incomplete sequencing was indicated by rarefaction of sorted-subset datasets, despite the large sequencing depth. Pairwise subsampling led to the expectation that sequencing depth would affect the degree of clonotype sharing among donors. Compared with non-shared clonotypes, clonotypes shared by all four sorted-subset donors had higher generation probabilities. Sampling was limited to blood, and TCR repertoires in tissue likely differ from TCR repertoires in blood. The small number of donors limited the genetic and exposure-history diversity represented. Across a few donors, about 5.2% of naive CD4, more than 3% of naive CD8, 2.3% of memory CD4, and 0.4% of memory CD8 clonotypes were shared. Naive subsets generally had larger estimated clonotype richness than memory subsets did.

Healthy HIV-negative adults with no recently reported acute infections or vaccinations were included as donors. All donors were Caucasian adults living in Nashville, Tennessee, USA. Magnetic negative selection was used to enrich CD4+ T cells, after which naive cells were positively selected on CD45RA and the negative fraction became the memory subset. Blood was collected by leukapheresis, and PBMCs were isolated by Ficoll-Histopaque density gradient centrifugation and then cryopreserved in liquid nitrogen vapor phase. Analytical flow cytometry was used to check the purity and quantity of every magnetically sorted T cell population. Each sorted fraction had its genomic DNA isolated and then quantified by UV absorbance on a Nanodrop 2000c. Using the deep immunoSEQ assay, TCR CDR3 regions were amplified from genomic DNA by multiplex PCR. Genomic DNA extracted from each cell subset was distributed evenly over all wells of several immunoSEQ 96-well plates, and each plate served as one replicate. For sorted subsets, each replicate PCR was loaded with about 0.2 ug genomic DNA, equivalent to 30,000 to 35,000 T cell genomes. Purified libraries were quantified with a Qubit 3.0 fluorometer, sized on a Bioanalyzer 2100, and re-quantified with the KAPA Library Quantification kit. Each immunoSEQ 96-well plate was sequenced on its own single-read 150-cycle Illumina NextSeq 550 flow cell. The authors processed their data as follows. The immunoSEQ output contained only junctional sequences without quality scores, so filtering could not match that applied to full-length reads. To assign V/J genes and CDR3, sequences were annotated against IMGT germline references using PyIR, a Python wrapper for IgBLAST v1.9. Reads with weak V/J assignments (E-value above 1e-6), missing CDR3, stop codons, out-of-frame junctions, or ambiguous translated residues were removed. V3J clonotypes were defined as sequences sharing an identical inferred V gene, J gene, and CDR3 amino acid sequence. Percentage overlap between repertoires was computed as shared unique clonotypes divided by the size of the smaller repertoire. RTK rarefaction, the Chao1 estimator, and Recon v2.1 estimates of unobserved clonotypes were used to assess repertoire richness. OLGA was used to compute generation probabilities for all TCRbeta clonotypes that the gDNA method yielded from a handful of donors. Entries here come from immuneACCESS through TCRdb and include only in-frame sequences with V and J called. Some clones fail to appear in such tables; in the studies checked, an unresolved V gene covers under half of the shortfall, and the cause of the remainder is unknown. That table is the source of V, J and clone size, and D and trimming were worked out from the DNA. The sample table lists under 650,000 clones, roughly 95% of them with a count of one. The ten largest clonotypes hold about 0.064% of the sample.

The CDR3 spans 16 residues, from the cysteine through the phenylalanine. Kept here is only the CDR3 DNA, which spans 48 bases and is read in frame from base 1. Trimming removed 1 base from V and 0 bases from J, leaving 11 bases between the germline ends. The germline V gene encodes CDR1 MGHRA and CDR2 YSYEKL. As regards this clone: Its antigen is not yet known. Within one base of it there is no much larger clone, and no base qualities were kept.

The chain employs TRBV4-1 and TRBJ2-3, with TRBD1 as a weak D call on 6 bases. This receptor was taken from a woman in her twenties or thirties in good health. The sample comprised naive CD4+ T cells sorted from blood. The cell subset or site label here, explained by the study, means: CD45RA+ positively selected. The sequenced DNA: TGCGCCAGCAGCCAAGTCCAGGGGCTTAGCACAGATACGCAGTATTTT. It specifies CASSQVQGLSTDTQYF.